This TCR beta chain was found in a study of blood T cell repertoires in COVID-19. This clone has a count of ten or more. The CDR3 is 14 amino acids. The germline V gene encodes CDR1 SGHVS and CDR2 FNYEAQ. Trimming took off 5 bases at V and 1 base at J, with 11 bases between the two ends. The method was immunoSEQ multiplex PCR; TCRdb's version includes in-frame clones alone and lacks a portion of them. Found here are roughly 90,000 clones, more than 75% of them singletons; the top ten hold around 5.2%. The receptor was isolated from a man in his forties or fifties with acute or convalescent COVID-19. What was sequenced was peripheral blood. The chain joins TRBV7-6 to TRBJ1-1, with D unresolved. The CDR3 DNA follows: TGTGCCAGCAGCGAGGAGCTGGGGAACACTGAAGCTTTCTTT. Translation gives CASSEELGNTEAFF.